Sequencing of this TCR beta chain was carried out in a study of OX40 agonist ivuxolimab in advanced cancers. Overall study findings and caveats: There were, on average, more expanded clones in CD8+ T cells than in CD4+. Dose levels from 0.1 to 3.0 mg/kg saw CD4+ and CD8+ blood T cells expand clonally by week 6.

Remarks on this clone: Its antigen is unidentified.

This CDR3 has 12 residues. Per the germline V gene, CDR1 is SGHAT and CDR2 is FQNNGV. V was shortened by 5 bases and J by 2 bases, with 7 bases between the two germline ends. This table comes from immunoSEQ multiplex PCR, and its TCRdb copy is limited to in-frame clones, with some not included. The table lists 12,000 or so clones, 85% to 90% of them singletons. The rearrangement links TRBV11-2 to TRBJ2-7; D gene unclear. Sequenced material: CD4+ or CD8+ T cells sorted from blood, taken in a trial of the OX40 agonist ivuxolimab. This sequence was found in an adult with an advanced solid tumor such as melanoma, head and neck, liver or kidney cancer. DNA of the CDR3: TGTGCCAGCAGCCCCTCGGCCTACGAGCAGTACTTC. It is translated as CASSPSAYEQYF.